The source of this TCR beta chain is a study of memory CD4+ T cells and cytomegalovirus serostatus. Study context: Healthy Belgian adult donors included about nine CMV-positive and 24 CMV-negative people.

Germline V gene lookup returns CDR1 SGHRS and CDR2 YFSETQ. V gave up 4 bases and J gave up 0 bases, with 11 bases separating them. The CDR3 covers 15 residues. General observations from the study: Median bootstrapped AUC for CMV status was about 0.95 originally, less than 0.93 US-trained.

Single viable CD3+CD4+CD8-CD45RO+ cells were sorted as the memory CD4+ T cells. In the case of this clone: Its specificity is unknown.

In the original workflow: After removing out-of-frame reads, 2 million to 2.5 million distinct TCRbeta sequences remained. Assay: immunoSEQ multiplex PCR; the TCRdb copy retains only in-frame clones and omits some. V and J calls and clone size follow that table, whereas D and trimming were derived from the DNA. Counted here are roughly 56,000 clones, about 81% occurring once; the ten biggest clones make up approximately 0.39%. This sequence joins TRBV5-1 and TRBJ1-3, with D maybe TRBD1 (5 bases). The receptor was isolated from an adult in good health and CMV-seronegative. The sequenced sample consisted of memory CD4+ T cells from blood. The CDR3 here is CASSGDGSSGNTIYF. The CDR3 region has the DNA TGCGCCAGCAGCGGGGACGGAAGCTCTGGAAACACCATATATTTT.